The following is a T cell receptor beta chain sequence with its context. This sample stems from a study of blood T cell repertoires in COVID-19. Study summary: Sites in the United States, Italy and Spain provided acute and convalescent COVID-19 samples. PBMCs, B-cell-depleted T cells, or T cells provided the cDNA or gDNA that made up the material.

V was trimmed by 1 base and J by 1 base, leaving 13 bases between them. The germline CDR1 and CDR2 sequences are SGHKS and YYEKEE (reference sequence). The CDR3 has 16 residues. Per the original methods: The authors estimated nucleated cell counts from reference gene primer amplification. The protocol was immunoSEQ multiplex PCR, while the TCRdb copy is restricted to in-frame clones and leaves out a portion. The V and J calls and clone size were taken over from that table, and D and trimming were inferred from the DNA. The table lists under 140,000 clones, less than 85% of them singletons. Material: peripheral blood. This TCR was recovered from a woman aged 80 or older with acute or convalescent COVID-19. The chain recombines TRBV5-5 with TRBJ2-3; D is perhaps TRBD2 (5 bases). DNA of the CDR3: TGTGCCAGCAGCTTGCTAGACCCGAGGGGCACAGATACGCAGTATTTT. Protein product: CASSLLDPRGTDTQYF.